Listed below are T cell receptor beta chains from one sample, sequenced in a study of blood T cell repertoires in COVID-19. Generated by immunoSEQ multiplex PCR, the TCRdb table keeps only in-frame clones and is missing some. The table includes approximately 400,000 clones, approximately 90% detected once. The source material was PBMCs or T cells enriched from blood (not recorded which). These receptors all stem from a woman in her forties who had been exposed to COVID-19. Both conserved end residues are part of each CDR3. D genes are given only for firm matches. Clone size is stated in some rows and not others, as once, few, many or a class when expanded.

V gene,J gene,clone size,D gene,CDR3 DNA,CDR3 protein
TRBV9,TRBJ2-7,.,TRBD1,TGTGCCAGCAGCGGACAGGGGGCGTACGAGCAGTACTTC,CASSGQGAYEQYF
TRBV11-2,TRBJ2-5,.,TRBD2,TGTGCCAGCAGCTTAGGTCTAGCGGGGGGCCAAGAGACCCAGTACTTC,CASSLGLAGGQETQYF
TRBV10-3,TRBJ2-5,.,TRBD1,TGTGCCATCAGTGCCCAGGGGGCGCAAGAGACCCAGTACTTC,CAISAQGAQETQYF
TRBV30,TRBJ2-3,.,TRBD1,TGTGCCTGGACCGGGACAGGGAGAGATACGCAGTATTTT,CAWTGTGRDTQYF
TRBV2,TRBJ2-5,.,TRBD2,TGTGCCAGCAGTGAAGTGGGGGGGTCGGGAGAGACCCAGTACTTC,CASSEVGGSGETQYF
TRBV2,TRBJ1-2,.,.,TGTGCCAGCAGTGTCGTGGCCGGAGAGGGCTACACCTTC,CASSVVAGEGYTF
TRBV11-1,TRBJ1-6,.,.,TGTGCCAGCAGCGCAGGTGGACGGGACTATAATTCACCCCTCCACTTT,CASSAGGRDYNSPLHF
TRBV5-6,TRBJ2-2,.,TRBD1,TGTGCCAGCAGCTACACAGGGGGCGGTAGCACCGGGGAGCTGTTTTTT,CASSYTGGGSTGELFF
TRBV28,TRBJ1-4,many,.,TGTGCCAGCAGGGAGGGATTTAATGAAAAACTGTTTTTT,CASREGFNEKLFF
TRBV2,TRBJ1-4,once,.,TGTGCCAGCAACACCGCAACTAATGAAAAACTGTTTTTT,CASNTATNEKLFF
TRBV5-4,TRBJ2-3,.,TRBD2,TGTGCCAGCAGCTTCGGTTTGGGGCGGGGGACGCAGTATTTT,CASSFGLGRGTQYF
TRBV5-1,TRBJ1-2,.,.,TGCGCCAGCAGCCCGTTTGACACCTATGGCTACACCTTC,CASSPFDTYGYTF
TRBV29-1,TRBJ2-7,.,.,TGCAGCGCCACTACAGGCCCCCTCTACGAGCAGTACTTC,CSATTGPLYEQYF
TRBV3-1/TRBV3-2,TRBJ1-1,.,.,TGTGCCAGCAGACGATCCGGGACACTCCCCCTAAGAAACACTGAAGCTTTCTTT,CASRRSGTLPLRNTEAFF
TRBV5-4,TRBJ2-7,.,TRBD2,TGTGCCAGCAGCCGCCAACTAGCGGGAGACTCCTACGAGCAGTACTTC,CASSRQLAGDSYEQYF
TRBV2,TRBJ1-2,.,.,TGTACCAGCAGGGGAGGCGCAGGGCGCGGCTATGGCTACACCTTC,CTSRGGAGRGYGYTF
TRBV11-3,TRBJ2-1,.,TRBD1,TGTGCCAGCAGCTTAGGGGGACAGATCAATGAGCAGTTCTTC,CASSLGGQINEQFF
TRBV2,TRBJ2-5,.,.,TGTGCCAGCACGGGGAGTCGGGAGACCCAGTACTTC,CASTGSRETQYF
TRBV27,TRBJ2-5,once,.,TGTGCCAGCAGTCCAACCAGGGGCAGAGAGACCCAGTACTTC,CASSPTRGRETQYF
TRBV4-1,TRBJ2-2,.,TRBD1,TGCGCCAGCAGCCAAGCGCAGGGGACAGGGGCCGGCCCCACCCTTGGCGCCGGGGAGCTGTTTTTT,CASSQAQGTGAGPTLGAGELFF
TRBV5-4,TRBJ2-7,.,TRBD2,TGTGCCAGCAGCTTGTCTAGCGGGAGGGGAAACTTTCTCTACGAGCAGTACTTC,CASSLSSGRGNFLYEQYF
TRBV29-1,TRBJ1-2,once,.,TGCAGCGCTCAGAAAACTAACTATGGCTACACCTTC,CSAQKTNYGYTF
TRBV6-5,TRBJ1-2,.,TRBD1,TGTGCCAGCAGTTTTACAGGGGGCGAGGATGGCTACACCTTC,CASSFTGGEDGYTF
TRBV27,TRBJ2-6,.,.,TGTGCCAGCAGTTTAGTCGGCAGGGGCTCTGGGGCCAACGTCCTGACTTTC,CASSLVGRGSGANVLTF
TRBV5-6,TRBJ1-2,.,TRBD1,TGTGCCAGCAGCTTTCCCACCACAGGGGCCTACTATGGCTACACCTTC,CASSFPTTGAYYGYTF
TRBV9,TRBJ2-1,.,TRBD2,TGTGCCAGCGGACAAGGTAGCGGGAGGAGCGATGAGCAGTTCTTC,CASGQGSGRSDEQFF
TRBV5-6,TRBJ1-1,.,.,TGTGCCAGCAGTGAACCGGGCCGAGGGACTGAAGCTTTCTTT,CASSEPGRGTEAFF
TRBV7-8,TRBJ1-5,.,TRBD1,TGTGCCAGCAGCTTATATTGGGACAGGGGGCCTAGCAATCAGCCCCAGCATTTT,CASSLYWDRGPSNQPQHF
TRBV28,TRBJ1-5,.,TRBD1,TGTGCCAGCAGAGACAGGGGGCTTAGCAATCAGCCCCAGCATTTT,CASRDRGLSNQPQHF
TRBV11-3,TRBJ2-1,few,TRBD2,TGTGCCAGCAGCTTACCAGCGGGAGGCCTCAATGAGCAGTTCTTC,CASSLPAGGLNEQFF
TRBV13,TRBJ2-7,.,TRBD2,TGTGCCAGCAGCTCTACCGGGGGGGAGCAGTACTTC,CASSSTGGEQYF
TRBV6-5,TRBJ1-1,.,.,TGTGCCAGCACGCAAGGCGGAATGAACACTGAAGCTTTCTTT,CASTQGGMNTEAFF
TRBV2,TRBJ1-5,.,.,TGTGCCAGCAGTGCAGGGGCCTCGAGTCAGCCCCAGCATTTT,CASSAGASSQPQHF
TRBV6-1,TRBJ1-3,.,.,TGTGCCAGCAGTGATCGGAAGAAAGGGGACACCATATATTTT,CASSDRKKGDTIYF
TRBV7-3,TRBJ2-1,.,.,TGTGCCAGCAGCTTAAACGCTATCGACAATGAGCAGTTCTTC,CASSLNAIDNEQFF
TRBV18,TRBJ1-5,.,TRBD1,TGTGCCAGCTCACCATCGGACAGGGGGCGTCAGCCCCAGCATTTT,CASSPSDRGRQPQHF
TRBV7-9,TRBJ2-5,.,TRBD2,TGTGCCAGCAGCCCCGGGACTAGCGGCCAAGAGACCCAGTACTTC,CASSPGTSGQETQYF
TRBV6-5,TRBJ1-6,few,.,TGTGCCAGCAGTTACTCAGGGGAAAATTCACCCCTCCACTTT,CASSYSGENSPLHF
TRBV7-9,TRBJ1-6,.,.,TGTGCCAGCAGCTTACGGACAGACAATTCACCCCTCCACTTT,CASSLRTDNSPLHF
TRBV9,TRBJ2-3,.,TRBD2,TGTGCCAGCAGCTTCGGACTAGCGGGGCCCACAGATACGCAGTATTTT,CASSFGLAGPTDTQYF
TRBV7-2,TRBJ2-4,.,.,TGTGCCAGCAGCTTAGACAGAAACTTAAACATTCAGTACTTC,CASSLDRNLNIQYF